Following are 3 T cell receptor beta chains from one sample sequenced in a study of blood T cell repertoires in COVID-19 (TCRdb year 2020). The receptor library was made with the immunoSEQ multiplex PCR assay. TCRdb's version of the immuneACCESS table is confined to in-frame rearrangements and falls short of the full clone set. An unresolved V gene accounts for under half of the shortfall where checked; the remainder is of unknown origin. A total of about 280,000 clones appear in this sample, about 83% of them only once. Of the sample, 8% to 10% is held by the ten largest clones. The source material was peripheral blood. These receptors came from a woman aged 50 to 60 who had recovered from COVID-19.

The V gene is TRBV7-2, the J gene TRBJ1-2, with unresolved D. This CDR3 spans 12 amino acids. V was trimmed by 1 base and J by 7 bases, leaving 7 bases between them. Germline loops: CDR1 SGHTA, CDR2 FQGNSA. The CDR3 loop is CASSLGEGGYTF. The CDR3 coding sequence is TGTGCCAGCAGCTTAGGGGAGGGTGGCTACACCTTC.

The chain has TRBV2 and TRBJ2-1; the D gene is possibly TRBD2 (6 bases). The ends were cut back, 4 bases at V and 4 bases at J, with 11 bases in the middle. CDR3 length: 14 amino acids. Looked up from germline, CDR1 is SNHLY and CDR2 is FYNNEI. The CDR3 here is CASSAGRQYNEQFF. The CDR3 DNA sequence: TGTGCCAGCAGTGCCGGGAGACAATACAATGAGCAGTTCTTC.

The V and J genes are TRBV7-3 and TRBJ2-5; 12 nucleotides align to TRBD2. The CDR3 contains 15 residues. The V gene end was trimmed by 5 bases and the J gene end by 5 bases; junction bases not matched to a gene: 6. The germline gives CDR1 SGHTA, CDR2 FQGTGA. As DNA, the CDR3 is TGTGCCAGCAGCGCCGGACTAGCGGGATCTGAGACCCAGTACTTC. Its protein product is CASSAGLAGSETQYF.